This record covers a single T cell receptor (beta chain). This sample was included in a study of T cell repertoires in cytomegalovirus infection. MiXCR, run by TCRdb on the reads, gives a single entry per CDR3 protein. The table lists around 350,000 distinct CDR3 sequences, less than 20% of them singletons. This TCR derives from a human donor in good health (CMV status not recorded). Some clones in this sample may be carry-over from other donors' samples. Input material: PBMCs.

CDR3 sequence: CASNVRVMDEQFF. In DNA, the CDR3 is TGTGCCAGTAACGTCCGGGTGATGGATGAGCAGTTCTTC. The rearrangement links TRBV19 to TRBJ2-1; the D is unclear. Trimming took off 7 bases at V and 8 bases at J, with 15 bases between the two ends. Germline V gene lookup returns CDR1 LNHDA and CDR2 SQIVND (reference sequence). The CDR3 contains 13 residues.